A single sample is the source of the 23 T cell receptor beta chains below, sequenced in a study of T cell changes during pregnancy in multiple sclerosis. The data were produced by immunoSEQ multiplex PCR, yet TCRdb's version contains in-frame clones alone and is incomplete. Here the sample spans 45,000 to 55,000 clones, about 90% being singletons. Source: CD4+ T cells from peripheral blood mononuclear cells, taken after pregnancy. The receptors originated from a female donor in good health, enrolled as a control in a pregnancy study.

The chain joins TRBV6-1 to TRBJ1-2; unclear D gene. CDR1 is MNHNS and CDR2 is SASEGT in the germline V gene. There are 14 residues in the CDR3. V was cut by 1 base and J by 4 bases, with 10 bases left in between. This chain's CDR3 is CASSEGPGGYGYTF. Here the CDR3 DNA reads TGTGCCAGCAGTGAAGGGCCGGGAGGCTATGGCTACACCTTC.

The genes are TRBV18 and TRBJ1-1; weak D call: TRBD1 (5 bases). V dropped 0 bases and J dropped 3 bases, with 5 bases sitting between them. Germline V gene data show CDR1 as KGHSH and CDR2 as LQKENI. This CDR3 region has 13 residues. Here the CDR3 reads CASSPPGHTEAFF. CDR3 nucleotide sequence: TGTGCCAGCTCACCACCGGGGCACACTGAAGCTTTCTTT.

This clone was seen once. This sequence joins TRBV5-5 and TRBJ1-5; possible D gene TRBD1, 6 bases. CDR1 SGHKS and CDR2 YYEKEE come from the germline V gene (reference sequence). Trimming took off 4 bases at V and 5 bases at J, with 22 bases between the two ends. CDR3 size: 17 residues. The CDR3 DNA reads TGTGCCAGCAGCACCGTGTTACAGGGAAGGGGAGATCAGCCCCAGCATTTT. Translated: CASSTVLQGRGDQPQHF.

The chain uses TRBV5-1 and TRBJ1-1; no clear D. CDR1 and CDR2 (germline): SGHRS, YFSETQ. Trimming left V 0 bases short and J 0 bases short, with 6 bases between. This CDR3 is 14 amino acids long. The CDR3 loop is CASSLGSVNTEAFF. CDR3 bases: TGCGCCAGCAGCTTGGGTTCAGTGAACACTGAAGCTTTCTTT.

This chain connects TRBV5-6 to TRBJ2-3; D is perhaps TRBD1 (5 bases). Germline-derived CDR1 and CDR2 are SGHDT and YYEEEE. This CDR3 contains 14 residues. The germline V and J ends were trimmed by 6 bases and 3 bases, with 14 bases remaining between them. DNA for the CDR3: TGTGCCAGCATCAAGGGGTACCGGACAGATACGCAGTATTTT. It translates to CASIKGYRTDTQYF. Together with reference TRBV5-6 and TRBJ2-3, the CDR3 gives the full variable domain: DAGVTQSPTHLIKTRGQQVTLRCSPKSGHDTVSWYQQALGQGPQFIFQYYEEEERQRGNFPDRFSGHQFPNYSSELNVNALLLGDSALYLCASIKGYRTDTQYFGPGTRLTVL.

This rearrangement joins TRBV30 to TRBJ2-5, with TRBD2 matching over 7 bases. The germline V gene has CDR1 GTSNPN and CDR2 SVGIG (reference sequence). Trimming removed 1 base from V and 0 bases from J; junction bases left unmatched: 5. This CDR3 region has 15 residues. The CDR3 DNA sequence: TGTGCCTGGAGTGGGACTAGGGGAAACCAAGAGACCCAGTACTTC. Translation gives CAWSGTRGNQETQYF.

This chain connects TRBV9 to TRBJ1-6, with a tentative D call TRBD1 (5 bases). The CDR3 consists of 13 residues. Trimming shortened V by 3 bases and J by 15 bases, and 16 bases separated the two germline ends. Germline CDR1 reads SGDLS; CDR2 reads YYNGEE. The CDR3 DNA is TGTGCCAGCAGCGGGGAGGGACTTAATATCCTCCACTTT. This sequence encodes CASSGEGLNILHF.

This chain connects TRBV5-4 to TRBJ2-7, with TRBD2 matching 12 bases. V was clipped by 1 base and J by 6 bases; unmatched bases: 8. Germline V CDR1 and CDR2: SGHNT, YYREEE (reference sequence). The CDR3 totals 16 residues. The CDR3 region has the DNA TGTGCCAGCAGCTTGTCGTCGCTAGCGGGGGGGGCCGAGCAGTACTTC. Its translation is CASSLSSLAGGAEQYF.

The chain couples TRBV5-5 to TRBJ1-1; D is uncertain. This CDR3 has 15 amino acids. CDR1 and CDR2 from the germline V gene are SGHKS and YYEKEE (reference sequence). V lost 4 bases and J 4 bases, leaving 17 bases between the germline ends. The chain's CDR3 is CASSPLFSRPTEAFF. The CDR3 DNA follows: TGTGCCAGCAGCCCACTTTTCTCTAGACCCACTGAAGCTTTCTTT.

The chain has TRBV19 and TRBJ2-3; D unclear. V lost 3 bases and J lost 0, with 10 bases in between. Germline V gives CDR1 LNHDA, CDR2 SQIVND (reference sequence). The CDR3 extends over 15 amino acids. The CDR3: CASSIVLTSTDTQYF. In nucleotides, the CDR3 is TGTGCCAGTAGTATTGTACTTACTAGCACAGATACGCAGTATTTT.

V gene TRBV20-1 combines with J gene TRBJ2-1; possible D gene TRBD2, 5 bases. The V end lost 3 bases, the J end lost 8 bases, and 8 bases lay between the germline ends. From germline, CDR1 is DFQATT and CDR2 SNEGSKA (reference sequence). The CDR3 covers 11 residues. The DNA for the CDR3 is TGCAGTGCTAGTAGCGTCGATGAGCAGTTCTTC. It specifies CSASSVDEQFF.

J is TRBJ2-7 and V is TRBV6-1, with 8 bases that match TRBD2. In germline, CDR1 is MNHNS, CDR2 SASEGT. The J segment lost 4 bases and the V segment lost 7 bases, leaving 12 bases of the junction unmatched. CDR3 length: 15 residues. In DNA form, the CDR3 reads TGTGCCAGCAATGTGGCTGGCGGGGGGTTGTACGAGCAGTACTTC. Amino acids: CASNVAGGGLYEQYF.

This chain uses TRBV5-1 with TRBJ1-2; 9 nucleotides align to TRBD1. Looked up from germline, CDR1 is SGHRS and CDR2 is YFSETQ. V shed 3 bases and J 8 bases; nucleotides not matched to a gene: 8. The CDR3 loop spans 14 amino acids. CDR3: CASSSDGTGTGYTF. In nucleotides, the CDR3 is TGCGCCAGCAGCTCTGACGGGACAGGGACCGGCTACACCTTC. Combining the CDR3 with reference TRBV5-1 and TRBJ1-2 gives the whole variable domain KAGVTQTPRYLIKTRGQQVTLSCSPISGHRSVSWYQQTPGQGLQFLFEYFSETQRNKGNFPGRFSGRQFSNSRSEMNVSTLELGDSALYLCASSSDGTGTGYTFGSGTRLTVV.

This clone was detected once. The chain recombines TRBV7-2 with TRBJ1-2, with D hard to call. This CDR3 contains 14 residues. The V end lost 1 base, the J end lost 3 bases, and 9 bases lay between the germline ends. Germline V gene lookup returns CDR1 SGHTA and CDR2 FQGNSA. DNA of the CDR3: TGTGCCAGCAGCTTAGTTGGCACCCACTATGGCTACACCTTC. Encoded protein: CASSLVGTHYGYTF.

This chain joins TRBV7-2 and TRBJ2-3; 9 nucleotides line up with TRBD2. Trimming took 2 bases from V and 1 from J; bases not matched to a gene: 10. The CDR3 consists of 18 residues. Germline lookup yields CDR1 SGHTA and CDR2 FQGNSA. Here the CDR3 reads CASSLKGQSSGGTDTQYF. The DNA for the CDR3 is TGTGCCAGCAGCTTAAAGGGACAATCTAGCGGGGGCACAGATACGCAGTATTTT.

V usage is TRBV7-9 and J usage is TRBJ2-2; TRBD1 might be the D (6 bases). The germline V and J ends were trimmed by 5 bases and 1 base, with 14 bases remaining between them. Germline V gene sequence: CDR1 SEHNR, CDR2 FQNEAQ (reference sequence). This CDR3 is 16 amino acids long. The CDR3 bases are TGTGCCAGCAGCCCCATAGGACAGCTGAACACCGGGGAGCTGTTTTTT. It translates to CASSPIGQLNTGELFF. Full variable domain (remainder filled in from reference TRBV7-9 and TRBJ2-2): DTGVSQNPRHKITKRGQNVTFRCDPISEHNRLYWYRQTLGQGPEFLTYFQNEAQLEKSRLLSDRFSAERPKGSFSTLEIQRTEQGDSAMYLCASSPIGQLNTGELFFGEGSRLTVL.

The chain joins TRBV11-2 to TRBJ2-5; the match to TRBD2 covers 10 bases. In germline, CDR1 is SGHAT, CDR2 FQNNGV. The CDR3 runs to 14 residues. The junction had 3 bases not matched to a gene; V was cut back by 5 bases and J by 3 bases. CDR3 region: CASSPLAGKETQYF. DNA of the CDR3: TGTGCCAGCAGCCCACTAGCGGGGAAAGAGACCCAGTACTTC.

The chain uses TRBV28 and TRBJ2-2; D unclear. Per the germline V gene, CDR1 is MDHEN and CDR2 is SYDVKM. V was clipped by 4 bases and J by 8 bases, with 11 bases between them. The length of the CDR3 is 13 residues. The CDR3, as DNA: TGTGCCAGCAGTTCGACCGCGGTGGGGGAGCTGTTTTTT. Protein: CASSSTAVGELFF.

CDR3 nucleotide sequence: TGTGCCTCGATCTCTCCCCTAAACTATGGCTACACCTTC. Residues: CASISPLNYGYTF. The chain carries TRBV28 and TRBJ1-2; D gene uncertain. The CDR3 consists of 13 residues. The V end lost 11 bases, the J end lost 2 bases, and 15 bases lay between the germline ends. Germline CDR1 and CDR2: MDHEN and SYDVKM.

The chain links TRBV2 to TRBJ1-6, with TRBD1 matching over 8 bases. The CDR3 loop spans 15 amino acids. From germline, CDR1 is SNHLY and CDR2 FYNNEI. Trimming took 6 bases from V and 9 from J; bases not matched to a gene: 10. The CDR3 region is CASRRSGTGLSPLHF. The DNA for the CDR3 is TGTGCCAGCAGGAGGAGCGGGACAGGCCTTTCACCCCTCCACTTT.

The rearrangement joins TRBV6-1 to TRBJ2-3, with 9 bases fitting TRBD1. The CDR3 covers 14 residues. Germline CDR1 reads MNHNS; CDR2 reads SASEGT. J gave up 6 bases and V 4 bases, and 5 bases lay outside the gene matches. Written as DNA, the CDR3 is TGTGCCAGCAGTGTCACAGGGGGCGCGGATACGCAGTATTTT. Protein sequence: CASSVTGGADTQYF.

J is TRBJ2-3 and V is TRBV18; D is ambiguous. Looked up from germline, CDR1 is KGHSH and CDR2 is LQKENI. V lost 3 bases to trimming and J lost 4 bases, with 2 bases between them. CDR3 length equals 11 residues. The CDR3 loop reads CASSPSDTQYF. DNA of the CDR3: TGTGCCAGCTCACCCTCAGATACGCAGTATTTT.

This rearrangement joins TRBV10-3 to TRBJ2-7, with D tentatively TRBD1 (5 bases). Germline V gene sequence: CDR1 ENHRY, CDR2 SYGVKD. The CDR3 covers 15 residues. The germline V and J ends were trimmed by 7 bases and 3 bases, with 19 bases remaining between them. The chain's CDR3 is CAIKLYDSPLYEQYF. The CDR3 DNA follows: TGTGCCATCAAACTATACGACAGTCCCCTCTACGAGCAGTACTTC.